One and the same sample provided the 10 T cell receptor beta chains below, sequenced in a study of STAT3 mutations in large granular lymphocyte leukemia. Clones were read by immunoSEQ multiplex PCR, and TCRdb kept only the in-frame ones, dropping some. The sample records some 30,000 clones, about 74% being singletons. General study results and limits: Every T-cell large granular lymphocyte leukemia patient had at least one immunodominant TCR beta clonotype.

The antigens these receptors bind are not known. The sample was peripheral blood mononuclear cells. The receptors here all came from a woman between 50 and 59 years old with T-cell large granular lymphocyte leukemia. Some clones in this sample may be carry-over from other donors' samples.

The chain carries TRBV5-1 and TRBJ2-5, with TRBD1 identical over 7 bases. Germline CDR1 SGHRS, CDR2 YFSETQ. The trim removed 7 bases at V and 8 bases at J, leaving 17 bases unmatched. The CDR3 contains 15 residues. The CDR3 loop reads CASATDYRGRLTQYF. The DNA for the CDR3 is TGCGCCAGCGCAACAGACTACAGGGGAAGACTAACCCAGTACTTC.

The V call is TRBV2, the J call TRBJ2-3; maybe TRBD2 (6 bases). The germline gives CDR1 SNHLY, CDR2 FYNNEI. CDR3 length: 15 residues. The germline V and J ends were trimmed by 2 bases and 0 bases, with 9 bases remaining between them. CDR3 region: CASSERLASTDTQYF. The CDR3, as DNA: TGTGCCAGCAGTGAAAGGCTAGCGAGCACAGATACGCAGTATTTT.

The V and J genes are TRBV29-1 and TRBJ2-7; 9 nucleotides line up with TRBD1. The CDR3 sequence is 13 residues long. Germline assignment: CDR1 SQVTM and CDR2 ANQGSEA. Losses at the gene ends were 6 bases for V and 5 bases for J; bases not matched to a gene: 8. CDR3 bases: TGCAGCGTCCCGGGACAGGGTATCGACGAGCAGTACTTC. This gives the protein CSVPGQGIDEQYF.

The CDR3 sequence: CASFLEPNQPQHF. The CDR3 coding sequence is TGCGCCAGCTTCCTAGAACCCAATCAGCCCCAGCATTTT. V and J are TRBV5-1 and TRBJ1-5; D gene ambiguous. The CDR3 consists of 13 residues. The V and J ends lost 7 bases and 3 bases respectively, with 11 bases between them. CDR1 and CDR2 from the germline V gene are SGHRS and YFSETQ.

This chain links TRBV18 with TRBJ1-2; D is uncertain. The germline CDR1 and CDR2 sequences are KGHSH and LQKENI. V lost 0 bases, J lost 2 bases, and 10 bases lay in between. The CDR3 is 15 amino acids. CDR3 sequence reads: CASSPPVVGNYGYTF. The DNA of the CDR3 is TGTGCCAGCTCACCACCGGTCGTGGGAAACTATGGCTACACCTTC. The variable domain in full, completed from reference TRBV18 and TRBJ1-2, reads NAGVMQNPRHLVRRRGQEARLRCSPMKGHSHVYWYRQLPEEGLKFMVYLQKENIIDESGMPKERFSAEFPKEGPSILRIQQVVRGDSAAYFCASSPPVVGNYGYTFGSGTRLTVV.

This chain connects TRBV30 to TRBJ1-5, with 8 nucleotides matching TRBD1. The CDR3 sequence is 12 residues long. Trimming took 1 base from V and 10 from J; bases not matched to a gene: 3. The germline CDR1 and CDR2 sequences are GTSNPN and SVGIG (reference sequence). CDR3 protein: CAWSGGTGPQHF. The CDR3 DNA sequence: TGTGCCTGGAGTGGGGGGACAGGTCCCCAGCATTTT.

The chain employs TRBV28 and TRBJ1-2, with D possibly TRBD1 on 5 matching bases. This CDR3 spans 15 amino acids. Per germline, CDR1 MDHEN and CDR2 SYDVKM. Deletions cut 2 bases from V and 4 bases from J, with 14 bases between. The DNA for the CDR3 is TGTGCCAGCAGTTTAGGGGCCACCTTAACCTATGGCTACACCTTC. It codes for CASSLGATLTYGYTF.

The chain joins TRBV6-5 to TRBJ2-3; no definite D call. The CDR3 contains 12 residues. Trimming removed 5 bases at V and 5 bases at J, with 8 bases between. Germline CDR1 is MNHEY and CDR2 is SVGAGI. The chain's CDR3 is CASSERLDTQYF. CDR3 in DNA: TGTGCCAGCAGTGAGAGACTAGATACGCAGTATTTT.

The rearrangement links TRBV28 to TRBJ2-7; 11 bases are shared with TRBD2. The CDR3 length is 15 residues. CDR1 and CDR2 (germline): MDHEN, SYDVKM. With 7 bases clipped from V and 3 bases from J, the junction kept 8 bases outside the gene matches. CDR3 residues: CASTIQGTSGYEQYF. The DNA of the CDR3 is TGTGCCAGCACTATACAAGGGACTAGCGGCTACGAGCAGTACTTC.

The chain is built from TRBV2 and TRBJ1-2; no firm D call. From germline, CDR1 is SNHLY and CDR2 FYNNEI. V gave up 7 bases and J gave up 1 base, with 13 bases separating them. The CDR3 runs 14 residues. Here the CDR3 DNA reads TGTGCCAGCAAGGGAGATAATGATAACTATGGCTACACCTTC. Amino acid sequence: CASKGDNDNYGYTF.